This is a list of T cell receptor beta chains from one sample in a study of cytomegalovirus exposure and HLA in healthy donors. Sequenced by immunoSEQ multiplex PCR; TCRdb stores in-frame clones only, minus some. The sample lists about 110,000 clones; roughly 80% were seen once. Sequencing input: PBMCs. These receptors were obtained from a man in his 60s in good health and CMV-seronegative. Each CDR3 is given with its conserved first and last residue. A D gene is named only where the DNA matches it firmly. Not every row has a clone size; where given, it reads once, few, many or a size class.

v_call	d_call	j_call	clone_size	cdr3_nt	cdr3_aa
TRBV9	-	TRBJ1-5	-	TGTGCCAGCAGCGAGGGGGACATCTATCAGCCCCAGCATTTT	CASSEGDIYQPQHF
TRBV28	-	TRBJ1-4	-	TGTGCCAGCAGTTTATATGTCGGGAGGCCGGGAGGCGAAAAACTGTTTTTT	CASSLYVGRPGGEKLFF
TRBV18	TRBD1	TRBJ1-2	-	TGTGCCAGCTCGCCCGGGACAGGGAACTATGGCTACACCTTC	CASSPGTGNYGYTF
TRBV18	-	TRBJ1-3	-	TGTGCCAGCTCACCGAACCGTGCAGGGGTCTCTGGAAACACCATATATTTT	CASSPNRAGVSGNTIYF
TRBV28	-	TRBJ1-2	-	TGTGCCAGCATTCCTGGTATAGGGACAACCGCCAACTATGGCTACACCTTC	CASIPGIGTTANYGYTF
TRBV2	-	TRBJ2-3	-	TGTGCCAGCAGTGCTGGGCAGGGATACGGAGATACGCAGTATTTT	CASSAGQGYGDTQYF
TRBV7-8	TRBD1	TRBJ1-6	once	TGTGCCAGCAGCTTGACCAGGGGGAATTCACCCCTCCACTTT	CASSLTRGNSPLHF
TRBV2	TRBD2	TRBJ2-1	-	TGTGCCAGCAGTGACCCTAGCGGGGGGGGGAATGAGCAGTTCTTC	CASSDPSGGGNEQFF
TRBV9	-	TRBJ1-4	-	TGTGCCAGCAGCGTGGGACATCAGGGTAATGAAAAACTGTTTTTT	CASSVGHQGNEKLFF
TRBV5-1	TRBD1	TRBJ2-2	-	TGCGCCAGCAGCCAAACTCCGGGACAGGGGGCGCAGGCCGGGGAGCTGTTTTTT	CASSQTPGQGAQAGELFF
TRBV9	TRBD1	TRBJ1-4	-	TGTGCCAGCAGTGGTCCAGGGACAGTGAGTGAAAAACTGTTTTTT	CASSGPGTVSEKLFF
TRBV5-6	TRBD1	TRBJ1-2	-	TGTGCCAGCAGCCGGGGACAGACTTTAGCCTATGGCTACACCTTC	CASSRGQTLAYGYTF
TRBV30	-	TRBJ1-1	once	TGTGCCTGGAGACGAGGGGCGGGGGACACTGAAGCTTTCTTT	CAWRRGAGDTEAFF
TRBV9	-	TRBJ2-5	-	TGTGCCAGCAGCCCCCTGGAGGGATCAATGGAGACCCAGTACTTC	CASSPLEGSMETQYF
TRBV15	-	TRBJ1-5	-	TGTGCCACCAGCAGAGATCAGGGGATCCCTAATCAGCCCCAGCATTTT	CATSRDQGIPNQPQHF